This T cell receptor (beta chain) was captured by sequencing in a study of vaccination and CD4 T cells after COVID-19. Background on the study: Overlapping spike peptides served as the stimulus for the cells. These peptides came from SARS-CoV-2 and from the common cold coronaviruses HCoV-NL63, HCoV-OC43 and HCoV-229E.

Specified treatment: roughly nine-day PBMC culture with coronavirus spike peptide pools or control peptides (ViraFEST assay). This clonotype was detected only a few times. What it binds is not known. The Oncomine TCR Beta short-read assay was applied to DNA of cultured CD4+ T cells. TCRdb reanalysed the PCR reads using MiXCR and keeps one entry per CDR3 protein. The data contain around 20,000 distinct CDR3 sequences, about 42% of them seen just once; the ten biggest clones take up around a quarter. CDR3 length: 14 residues. Germline lookup yields CDR1 GTSNPN and CDR2 SVGIG (reference sequence). V dropped 0 bases and J dropped 6 bases, with 14 bases sitting between them.

The source was CD4+ T cells from blood, cultured in vitro, collected before SARS-CoV-2 vaccination. The TCR originated in a human donor who received a COVID-19 vaccine. V usage is TRBV30 and J usage is TRBJ1-2, with a tentative D call TRBD1 (5 bases). CDR3 sequence: CAWSVRTGEHGYTF. The CDR3 coding sequence is TGTGCCTGGAGTGTAAGGACGGGGGAACATGGCTACACCTTC.